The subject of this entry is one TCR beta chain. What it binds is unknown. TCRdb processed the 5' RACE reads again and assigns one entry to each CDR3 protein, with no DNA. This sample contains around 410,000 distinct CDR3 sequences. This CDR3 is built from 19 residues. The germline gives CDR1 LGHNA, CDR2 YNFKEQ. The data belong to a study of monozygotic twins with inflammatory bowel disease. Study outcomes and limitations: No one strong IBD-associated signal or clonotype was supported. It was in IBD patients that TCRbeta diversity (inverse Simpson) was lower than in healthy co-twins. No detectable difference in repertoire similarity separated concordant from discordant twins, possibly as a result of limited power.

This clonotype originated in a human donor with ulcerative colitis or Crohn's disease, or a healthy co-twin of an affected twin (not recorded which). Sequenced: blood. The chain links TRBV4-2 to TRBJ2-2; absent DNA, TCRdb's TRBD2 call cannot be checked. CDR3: CANSPSKIAGGPHTGELFF.